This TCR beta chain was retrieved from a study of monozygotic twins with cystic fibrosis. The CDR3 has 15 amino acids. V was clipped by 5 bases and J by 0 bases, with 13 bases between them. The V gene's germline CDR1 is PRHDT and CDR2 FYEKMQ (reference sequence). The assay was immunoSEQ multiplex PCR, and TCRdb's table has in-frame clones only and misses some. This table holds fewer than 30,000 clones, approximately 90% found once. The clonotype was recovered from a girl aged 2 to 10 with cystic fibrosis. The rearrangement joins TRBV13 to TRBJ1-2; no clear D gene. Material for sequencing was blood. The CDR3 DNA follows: TGTGCCAGCAGCCCGGCAGGTGACTCTAACTATGGCTACACCTTC. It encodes CASSPAGDSNYGYTF. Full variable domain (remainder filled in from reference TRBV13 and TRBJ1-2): AAGVIQSPRHLIKEKRETATLKCYPIPRHDTVYWYQQGPGQDPQFLISFYEKMQSDKGSIPDRFSAQQFSDYHSELNMSSLELGDSALYFCASSPAGDSNYGYTFGSGTRLTVV.